These 22 T cell receptor beta chains came from one sample sequenced in a study of response to subunit inactivated influenza vaccine (dated by TCRdb to between 2017 and 2018). The receptor library was made with RT-PCR. This sample was sequenced with an Illumina HiSeq 2500. TCRdb passed the public sequencing reads through fastp at Q25 and MiXCR, retaining productive beta sequences. Each CDR3 protein appears once, grouped with its most common genes and DNA. The sample includes 630,000 or so distinct CDR3 sequences, with approximately 14% observed a single time. The top ten clones comprise about 9.9% of the sample. The sample in question was PBMCs from blood, obtained 12 days after vaccination. These TCRs come from a man over 45 who received an inactivated influenza vaccine. Donor details come from another sample of the same person, matched by shared clones.

This clonotype was found many times. As DNA, the CDR3 is TGTGCCAGCAGCTTTGCATTACCTAGCACAGATACGCAGTATTTT. Residues: CASSFALPSTDTQYF. The V call is TRBV11-2, the J call TRBJ2-3, with D uncertain. In germline, CDR1 is SGHAT, CDR2 FQNNGV. V lost 3 bases and J 0 bases, leaving 10 bases between the germline ends. CDR3 length: 15 amino acids.

J is TRBJ2-5 and V is TRBV6-1; possible D gene TRBD1, 6 bases. The V end was cut by 6 bases, the J end by 4 bases, with 33 bases between. Germline CDR1 and CDR2: MNHNS and SASEGT. The CDR3 loop spans 20 amino acids. CDR3 loop: CASREIRDHRSGADRETQYF. DNA for the CDR3: TGTGCCAGCAGAGAGATTAGGGACCATCGTTCAGGGGCGGATAGAGAGACCCAGTACTTC.

This clonotype was seen many times. The chain carries TRBV12-3 or TRBV12-4 and TRBJ2-1; 11 bases agree with TRBD2. V was clipped by 6 bases and J by 6 bases; unmatched bases: 7. The length of the CDR3 is 15 residues. The CDR3 loop reads CASSPQLAGVNEQFF. The CDR3 DNA sequence: TGTGCCAGCAGCCCCCAACTAGCGGGAGTCAATGAGCAGTTCTTC.

The table lists this clonotype with a few counts. V and J are TRBV5-1 and TRBJ2-1; D gene uncertain. Germline values: CDR1 SGHRS, CDR2 YFSETQ. The ends were cut back, 0 bases at V and 6 bases at J, with 10 bases in the middle. The CDR3 loop spans 14 amino acids. The CDR3 is CASSLGLLGNEQFF. The CDR3 nucleotides read TGCGCCAGCAGCTTGGGTCTATTGGGCAATGAGCAGTTCTTC.

This clonotype was counted at least ten times. The chain is built from TRBV10-3 and TRBJ2-5; TRBD2 is a possible D gene (5 bases). The CDR3 is 13 amino acids. CDR1 is ENHRY, CDR2 SYGVKD, per germline. V gave up 5 bases and J gave up 1 base, with 8 bases separating them. The CDR3 sequence is CAISRELQETQYF. CDR3 in DNA: TGTGCCATCAGTCGGGAACTCCAAGAGACCCAGTACTTC.

The chain joins TRBV6-1 to TRBJ1-5, with a possible D match to TRBD1 (5 bases). V was shortened by 1 base and J by 6 bases, with 10 bases between the two germline ends. Germline V gene data show CDR1 as MNHNS and CDR2 as SASEGT. The CDR3 sequence is 14 residues long. In nucleotides, the CDR3 is TGTGCCAGCAGTGAAGGAGCAGGGCCTCAGCCCCAGCATTTT. Translation: CASSEGAGPQPQHF.

There are a few counts of this clonotype. The chain joins TRBV5-5 to TRBJ1-1; D is unresolved. The CDR3 spans 15 residues. Germline CDR1 reads SGHKS; CDR2 reads YYEKEE (reference sequence). V was shortened by 1 base and J by 0 bases, with 10 bases between the two germline ends. CDR3 in DNA: TGTGCCAGCAGCTTGTGGTGGGCAATGAACACTGAAGCTTTCTTT. Encoded protein: CASSLWWAMNTEAFF.

This clonotype was found a few times. The chain uses TRBV5-6 and TRBJ1-2; the match to TRBD1 covers 7 bases. CDR3 length: 17 amino acids. V shed 6 bases, J shed 5 bases, and the junction held 19 bases outside the gene matches. Germline assignment: CDR1 SGHDT and CDR2 YYEEEE. The CDR3 reads CASKPPGTAKGIYGYTF. CDR3 nucleotide sequence: TGTGCCAGCAAACCGCCGGGGACAGCCAAGGGGATTTATGGCTACACCTTC.

This clonotype was seen many times. The V gene is TRBV4-2, the J gene TRBJ2-5; D is possibly TRBD1 (5 bases). Germline V gives CDR1 LGHNA, CDR2 YNFKEQ. V dropped 1 base and J dropped 4 bases, with 7 bases sitting between them. The CDR3 runs 13 residues. The CDR3 nucleotides read TGTGCCAGCAGCCAAGGGGGCTCAGAGACCCAGTACTTC. Amino acids: CASSQGGSETQYF.

This chain's CDR3 is CAISGTSGGDGTQYF. For the CDR3, the DNA is TGTGCCATCAGTGGGACTAGCGGGGGAGATGGGACCCAGTACTTC. The chain couples TRBV10-3 to TRBJ2-5; 13 nucleotides align to TRBD2. This CDR3 contains 15 residues. CDR1 and CDR2 (germline): ENHRY, SYGVKD. Trimming cost V 4 bases and J 7 bases; bases outside gene matches: 6.

This clonotype was counted only a few times. This chain links TRBV9 with TRBJ2-1; 8 nucleotides line up with TRBD2. Germline loops: CDR1 SGDLS, CDR2 YYNGEE. Unmatched junction bases numbered 1, after V lost 0 bases and J lost 2 bases. The CDR3 is 15 residues long. CDR3 nucleotide sequence: TGTGCCAGCAGCGTAGCGCGGGGGGCCTACAATGAGCAGTTCTTC. Translated: CASSVARGAYNEQFF.

This clonotype was observed a few times. The CDR3 DNA sequence: TGCAGTGCTAGAGATCTTGACAGAGACGGTGGTAGGGAGCAGTACTTC. It encodes CSARDLDRDGGREQYF. The chain combines TRBV20-1 with TRBJ2-7; weak D call: TRBD1 (5 bases). Germline CDR1 DFQATT, CDR2 SNEGSKA (reference sequence). The ends were cut back, 0 bases at V and 7 bases at J, with 22 bases in the middle. This CDR3 spans 16 amino acids.

This clonotype was detected only a few times. The chain couples TRBV20-1 to TRBJ2-3; tentative D call: TRBD2 (7 bases). The CDR3 loop spans 15 amino acids. Trimming stripped 5 bases from V and 2 bases from J, with 17 bases between. The germline V gene has CDR1 DFQATT and CDR2 SNEGSKA (reference sequence). The CDR3 nucleotides are TGCAGTGCTCCTTTTCGGGGGGCTTACACAGATACGCAGTATTTT. Its translation: CSAPFRGAYTDTQYF.

V gene TRBV4-3 combines with J gene TRBJ2-3; D unresolved. There are 13 residues in the CDR3. The V end was cut by 3 bases, the J end by 6 bases, with 10 bases between. Germline V gene sequence: CDR1 LGHNA, CDR2 YSLEER. Here the CDR3 reads CASSQQLEDTQYF. CDR3 nucleotides: TGCGCCAGCAGCCAGCAGCTAGAGGATACGCAGTATTTT.

This sequence joins TRBV30 and TRBJ1-5; 7 nucleotides align to TRBD1. Germline V gives CDR1 GTSNPN, CDR2 SVGIG (reference sequence). CDR3 length equals 16 residues. Losses at the gene ends were 3 bases for V and 0 bases for J; bases not matched to a gene: 8. This CDR3 is CAWRAPGTASNQPQHF. For the CDR3, the DNA is TGTGCCTGGAGGGCTCCCGGGACAGCTAGCAATCAGCCCCAGCATTTT.

The chain has TRBV7-9 and TRBJ2-1; D unclear. The CDR3 has 12 amino acids. Trimming removed 1 base at V and 9 bases at J, with 7 bases between. CDR1 is SEHNR and CDR2 is FQNEAQ in the germline V gene (reference sequence). The CDR3 is CASSLVNGEQFF. CDR3 DNA: TGTGCCAGCAGCTTAGTAAACGGTGAGCAGTTCTTC.

The V and J genes are TRBV11-2 and TRBJ2-1; 11 bases align to TRBD2. Germline-derived CDR1 and CDR2 are SGHAT and FQNNGV. The CDR3 runs 15 residues. Germline trimming cut 5 bases from V and 9 bases from J; bases unmatched to any gene: 9. The CDR3 DNA reads as TGTGCCAGCAGCCTCGGGACTAGCGGTGTGGGTGAGCAGTTCTTC. This translates into CASSLGTSGVGEQFF.

This clonotype was counted a few times. V is TRBV20-1 and J is TRBJ2-2; 7 bases are shared with TRBD2. In germline, CDR1 is DFQATT, CDR2 SNEGSKA (reference sequence). The trim removed 6 bases at V and 6 bases at J, leaving 10 bases unmatched. The CDR3 spans 14 residues. This chain's CDR3 is CSAALAEPSGELFF. The CDR3 bases are TGCAGTGCGGCCCTAGCGGAACCTTCCGGGGAGCTGTTTTTT.

This clonotype was counted a few times. The chain employs TRBV5-5 and TRBJ2-6; 7 bases line up with TRBD1. The V gene end was trimmed by 4 bases and the J gene end by 3 bases; junction bases not matched to a gene: 4. The CDR3 runs to 15 residues. Germline lookup yields CDR1 SGHKS and CDR2 YYEKEE (reference sequence). CDR3 DNA sequence: TGTGCCAGCAGCACCCGGGACAGTGGGGCCAACGTCCTGACTTTC. Its protein product is CASSTRDSGANVLTF.

A few counts support this clonotype. This chain uses TRBV5-1 with TRBJ2-4; possibly TRBD2 for D (6 bases). The CDR3 spans 15 residues. Germline CDR1 reads SGHRS; CDR2 reads YFSETQ. V was shortened by 0 bases and J by 6 bases, with 13 bases between the two germline ends. The CDR3 region has the DNA TGCGCCAGCAGCTTGGAGGCGGGGCGGGTAAACATTCAGTACTTC. Protein: CASSLEAGRVNIQYF.

This clonotype was found many times. The chain carries TRBV6-1 and TRBJ2-1; 9 bases are shared with TRBD1. From germline, CDR1 is MNHNS and CDR2 SASEGT. The CDR3 totals 15 residues. V dropped 6 bases and J dropped 9; count of bases not matched to a gene: 12. CDR3 sequence (DNA): TGTGCCAGCAGCCGTACAGGGGGCGCAGGGGGTGAGCAGTTCTTC. Translation gives CASSRTGGAGGEQFF.

This clonotype was seen at least ten times. The chain combines TRBV20-1 with TRBJ2-1; TRBD1 might be the D (5 bases). Germline CDR1 reads DFQATT; CDR2 reads SNEGSKA (reference sequence). The V end lost 5 bases, the J end lost 5 bases, and 10 bases lay between the germline ends. The CDR3 is 12 amino acids. The CDR3 sequence: CSAPGQNNEQFF. CDR3 nucleotide sequence: TGCAGTGCTCCAGGGCAGAACAATGAGCAGTTCTTC.